The 13 T cell receptor beta chains listed next were all sequenced from one sample in a study of cytomegalovirus exposure and HLA in healthy donors. The PCR was carried out with 60 Vbeta primers and 13 Jbeta primers. Measured with immunoSEQ multiplex PCR; TCRdb has only the in-frame clones, and not every one. This sample has under 150,000 clones; approximately 84% occur once, and the top ten carry about 1.8%. The sample comprised PBMCs. The origin of the receptors is a woman aged 35 to 49 in good health and CMV-seronegative.

This clone was seen only a few times. The V gene is TRBV16, the J gene TRBJ1-3, with D unresolved. Germline V gives CDR1 KGHSY, CDR2 FQNENV. The germline V and J ends were trimmed by 7 bases and 3 bases, with 10 bases remaining between them. CDR3 length: 13 amino acids. The CDR3 nucleotides read TGTGCCAGCACCCGAGGCGGTGGAAACACCATATATTTT. This encodes CASTRGGGNTIYF.

The chain combines TRBV27 with TRBJ2-3, with TRBD2 identical over 7 bases. From germline, CDR1 is MNHEY and CDR2 SMNVEV (reference sequence). V dropped 10 bases and J dropped 5; count of bases not matched to a gene: 15. The length of the CDR3 is 15 residues. CDR3 coding DNA: TGTGCCACAAGCGGGGTGGCCCAGGATGAAGATACGCAGTATTTT. It codes for CATSGVAQDEDTQYF.

V and J are TRBV28 and TRBJ2-5; tentatively, D is TRBD2 (5 bases). V was pared by 5 bases and J by 9 bases, with 10 bases between. There are 11 residues in the CDR3. CDR1 is MDHEN, CDR2 SYDVKM, per germline. CDR3 DNA: TGTGCCAGCAGTGCCCCGGGGTCCCAGTACTTC. Amino acids: CASSAPGSQYF.

The chain links TRBV19 to TRBJ2-7, with 7 bases fitting TRBD1. The trim removed 3 bases at V and 6 bases at J, leaving 5 bases unmatched. This CDR3 contains 13 residues. Germline CDR1 LNHDA, CDR2 SQIVND (reference sequence). The CDR3 sequence: CASSITEGAEQYF. The CDR3 DNA reads TGTGCCAGTAGTATCACAGAGGGGGCCGAGCAGTACTTC.

The chain couples TRBV15 to TRBJ2-7; 8 positions agree with TRBD2. The CDR3 covers 15 residues. The germline gives CDR1 LNHNV, CDR2 YYDKDF (reference sequence). V shed 1 base, J shed 7 bases, and the junction held 9 bases outside the gene matches. As DNA, the CDR3 is TGTGCCACCAGCAGAGGGGGACTAGGCTCTGGGGAGCAGTACTTC. The encoded protein is CATSRGGLGSGEQYF.

Comment on this clone: At one end, the junction sequence differs from germline, possibly due to a read error. The CDR3 is CSSSFGSGLQETQYF. In DNA form, the CDR3 reads TGTTCCAGCAGCTTCGGGTCAGGGCTTCAGGAGACCCAGTACTTC. The gene calls are TRBV7-3 and TRBJ2-5; D possibly corresponds to TRBD1 (5 bases). Looked up from germline, CDR1 is SGHTA and CDR2 is FQGTGA. The CDR3 spans 15 residues. Full variable domain (remainder filled in from reference TRBV7-3 and TRBJ2-5): GAGVSQTPSNKVTEKGKYVELRCDPISGHTALYWYRQSLGQGPEFLIYFQGTGAADDSGLPNDRFFAVRPEGSVSTLKIQRTERGDSAVYLCSSSFGSGLQETQYFGPGTRLLVL.

This rearrangement joins TRBV27 to TRBJ2-7; D is perhaps TRBD1 (7 bases). CDR1 MNHEY and CDR2 SMNVEV come from the germline V gene (reference sequence). The CDR3 consists of 11 residues. V lost 4 bases to trimming and J lost 7 bases, with 8 bases between them. CDR3 region: CASSSGGEQYF. For the CDR3, the DNA is TGTGCCAGCAGTTCAGGGGGGGAGCAGTACTTC.

The chain carries TRBV6-6 and TRBJ2-1; no reliable D call. The CDR3 length is 13 residues. Per the germline V gene, CDR1 is MNHNY and CDR2 is SVGAGI (reference sequence). Between the trimmed V and J ends, which lost 3 bases and 5 bases, there was a span of 8 bases. For the CDR3, the DNA is TGTGCCAGCAGTTATCAGGAAAACAATGAGCAGTTCTTC. Amino acid sequence: CASSYQENNEQFF.

V usage is TRBV2 and J usage is TRBJ2-1; D remains unclear. The length of the CDR3 is 12 residues. Germline V gives CDR1 SNHLY, CDR2 FYNNEI. V was pared by 7 bases and J by 9 bases, with 13 bases between. In DNA, the CDR3 is TGTGCCAGCACGGAGTCTTATAGTGAGCAGTTCTTC. This sequence encodes CASTESYSEQFF.

The rearrangement uses TRBV7-3 and TRBJ1-2; D gene unclear. This CDR3 has 13 residues. Looked up from germline, CDR1 is SGHTA and CDR2 is FQGTGA. Trimming removed 4 bases at V and 4 bases at J, with 10 bases between. In nucleotides, the CDR3 is TGTGCCAGCAGCTCGGACGGACTCTATGGCTACACCTTC. Translated: CASSSDGLYGYTF.

The chain's CDR3 is CASSLPETGRQETQYF. As DNA, the CDR3 is TGTGCCAGCAGTTTGCCTGAGACAGGACGGCAAGAGACCCAGTACTTC. The chain employs TRBV28 and TRBJ2-5, with a tentative D call TRBD1 (6 bases). V lost 3 bases to trimming and J lost 2 bases, with 16 bases between them. Germline CDR1 is MDHEN and CDR2 is SYDVKM. The CDR3 extends over 16 amino acids.

The rearrangement uses TRBV2 and TRBJ1-2; 9 bases line up with TRBD1. Germline V gene data show CDR1 as SNHLY and CDR2 as FYNNEI. CDR3 length: 14 residues. The junction had 7 bases not matched to a gene; V was cut back by 8 bases and J by 3 bases. CDR3: CASRGTGTYYGYTF. The CDR3 DNA reads TGTGCCAGCCGGGGGACAGGGACCTACTATGGCTACACCTTC. The full variable domain, in which reference TRBV2 and TRBJ1-2 provide the parts outside the CDR3, is EPEVTQTPSHQVTQMGQEVILRCVPISNHLYFYWYRQILGQKVEFLVSFYNNEISEKSEIFDDQFSVERPDGSNFTLKIRSTKLEDSAMYFCASRGTGTYYGYTFGSGTRLTVV.

Note on this clone: One end of the junction does not line up with germline, which may come from a read error. The chain recombines TRBV27 with TRBJ2-7; possible D gene TRBD1, 5 bases. The CDR3 runs 12 residues. CDR1 is MNHEY and CDR2 is SMNVEV in the germline V gene (reference sequence). CDR3 loop: CAGSADSYEQYF. CDR3 nucleotide sequence: TGTGCCGGCAGTGCCGACAGCTACGAGCAGTACTTC.